The clone carrying this T cell receptor beta chain was seen only once. Its target is unknown. Sequenced by immunoSEQ multiplex PCR; TCRdb stores in-frame clones only, minus some. Found here are 20,000 to 25,000 clones, around 67% of them singletons; the top ten hold about 18%. This sample stems from a study of intratumoral heterogeneity in liver cancer. There are 15 residues in the CDR3. The V gene lost 2 bases and the J gene lost 2 bases, with 14 bases spanning the gap. Germline V gene data show CDR1 as SGHDT and CDR2 as YYEEEE. The study's findings and limits: The authors noted under-sampled tumor-infiltrating lymphocyte representation as a limitation.

Specimen: tumor-adjacent normal tissue, collected before any cancer treatment. The genes are TRBV5-6 and TRBJ2-7; D perhaps matches TRBD2 (6 bases). The receptor was isolated from a woman in her 70s with hepatocellular carcinoma. DNA of the CDR3: TGTGCCAGCAGCTTATCCGGGAGTCCTACCTACGAGCAGTACTTC. It translates to CASSLSGSPTYEQYF.